Sequencing of this TCR beta chain was carried out in a study of cytomegalovirus exposure and HLA in healthy donors. Germline V gene data show CDR1 as MNHNS and CDR2 as SASEGT. Ends included, the CDR3 has 11 residues. PCR primers comprised 60 Vbeta and 13 Jbeta primers. Clones were sequenced by immunoSEQ multiplex PCR, and TCRdb holds only the in-frame ones, with some missing. The sample consists of some 130,000 clones, approximately 84% of them appearing once. About this clone: The missing conserved phenylalanine or tryptophan at the end of this CDR3 makes a read error likely. It is unclear where the CDR3 begins or ends on the DNA, so no DNA is shown, and the CDR3 is as TCRdb lists it.

V usage is TRBV6-1 and J usage is TRBJ1-4. This receptor was obtained from a boy aged 2 to 9 in good health and CMV-seronegative. Sequencing was done on a sample of PBMCs. CDR3 protein: CASSETRERAL.